This TCR beta chain was documented in a study of CD8 T cells in ankylosing spondylitis. Study outcomes and limitations: Matched ankylosing spondylitis synovial fluid reportedly showed significant enrichment of disease-linked clones.

Turning to this clonotype: Its antigen is as yet unknown. A much larger clone differs by one base, so this may be a read error.

TCRdb processed the 5' RACE reads anew with MiXCR; each CDR3 protein has one entry. Of 200,000 to 300,000 distinct CDR3 sequences listed, about 24% are singletons. The CDR3 covers 13 residues. The V and J ends lost 6 bases and 5 bases respectively, with 10 bases between them. Germline values: CDR1 SGHAT, CDR2 FQNNGV. The chain recombines TRBV11-2 with TRBJ1-4; the D is unclear. The TCR originated in a male donor with ankylosing spondylitis or in good health (not recorded which). The specimen sequenced was blood, either unsorted or a sorted T cell fraction (not recorded which). The CDR3 nucleotides are TGTGCCAGCAGGGACGAGATGAATGAAAAACTGTTTTTT. It encodes CASRDEMNEKLFF.